This T cell receptor beta chain stems from a study of cytomegalovirus exposure and HLA in healthy donors. Points from the study as a whole: Reportedly, diagnosis of cytomegalovirus status by the classifier showed high specificity and sensitivity. Later, TCR association rates were found to vary by HLA locus, highest for DRB1 and lowest for HLA-C.

As concerns this clone: The target antigen is unknown.

CDR1 is WNHNN and CDR2 is SYGVQD in the germline V gene (reference sequence). V was clipped by 0 bases and J by 1 base, with 4 bases between them. The CDR3 has 14 residues. Vbeta (60) and Jbeta (13) primers were used in the PCR. This table comes from immunoSEQ multiplex PCR, and its TCRdb copy is limited to in-frame clones, with some not included. The sample consists of under 200,000 clones, roughly 80% of them appearing once. Sequencing used PBMCs. This chain joins TRBV10-1 and TRBJ2-4; D not resolved. This clonotype was sampled from a man between 35 and 55 years old in good health and CMV-seronegative. CDR3 nucleotides: TGCGCCAGCAGTGAGTCGGGCGCCAAAAACATTCAGTACTTC. Translated, it gives CASSESGAKNIQYF.